One sample yielded the 31 T cell receptor beta chains listed below, sequenced in a study of blood T cells in healthy people across ages. The second PCR ran roughly 7 to 11 cycles with a sample-barcoded 5' primer and J-beta primers. TCRdb reprocessed the 5' RACE reads with MiXCR, giving one entry per CDR3 protein. This sample has about 570,000 distinct CDR3 sequences, with approximately 25% found just once. Sequencing was performed on blood. The receptor source for this set is an older woman in good health.

The J gene is TRBJ1-6, the V gene TRBV6-6, with a tentative D call TRBD1 (6 bases). Germline assignment: CDR1 MNHNY and CDR2 SVGAGI (reference sequence). V lost 7 bases and J lost 10, with 20 bases in between. The CDR3 totals 15 residues. The CDR3: CASKATGGPGSPLHF. In DNA form, the CDR3 reads TGTGCCAGCAAGGCGACCGGGGGGCCGGGATCACCCCTCCACTTT.

This chain uses TRBV10-3 with TRBJ1-3; TRBD1 matches 10 bases. Trimming cost V 7 bases and J 3 bases; bases outside gene matches: 6. The CDR3 runs to 15 residues. From germline, CDR1 is ENHRY and CDR2 SYGVKD. This CDR3 reads CAIMRDRGVGNTIYF. The CDR3 DNA follows: TGTGCCATCATGAGGGACAGGGGCGTTGGAAACACCATATATTTT.

The table lists this clonotype with a few counts. This rearrangement joins TRBV7-6 to TRBJ2-5; 11 bases line up with TRBD2. TRBJ2-1 matches the DNA end more closely, so the J call is doubtful. This CDR3 is 17 amino acids long. The germline V gene encodes CDR1 SGHVS and CDR2 FNYEAQ. The CDR3 reads CASSLEISGGANNEQFF. CDR3 coding DNA: TGTGCCAGCAGCTTAGAGATTAGCGGGGGGGCCAACAATGAGCAGTTCTTC.

This clonotype was counted only a few times. The V gene is TRBV12-3 or TRBV12-4, the J gene TRBJ1-1; a possible D gene is TRBD1 (6 bases). V was trimmed by 1 base and J by 4 bases, leaving 13 bases between them. The length of the CDR3 is 15 residues. Here the CDR3 reads CASSLGGGSGTEAFF. The CDR3 bases are TGTGCCAGCAGTTTAGGGGGGGGCTCGGGCACTGAAGCTTTCTTT.

This clonotype occurred a few times. J is TRBJ2-5 and V is TRBV7-3; 9 bases agree with TRBD1. The last part of the DNA fits TRBJ2-7 better; the J call may be wrong. From germline, CDR1 is SGHTA and CDR2 FQGTGA. The CDR3 spans 15 residues. CDR3 residues: CASSFSGQGTSEQYF. For the CDR3, the DNA is TGTGCCAGCAGCTTTTCGGGACAGGGAACTTCCGAGCAGTACTTC.

This clonotype was counted only a few times. The CDR3 bases are TGTGCCAGCAGATATGACAGGACGGGTACGCAGTATTTT. Translated, it gives CASRYDRTGTQYF. The chain couples TRBV7-9 to TRBJ2-3, with D possibly being TRBD1 (6 bases). The CDR3 is made up of 13 amino acids. Per germline, CDR1 SEHNR and CDR2 FQNEAQ (reference sequence). Trimming took 6 bases from V and 8 from J, leaving 15 bases between them. Together with reference TRBV7-9 and TRBJ2-3, the CDR3 gives the full variable domain: DTGVSQNPRHKITKRGQNVTFRCDPISEHNRLYWYRQTLGQGPEFLTYFQNEAQLEKSRLLSDRFSAERPKGSFSTLEIQRTEQGDSAMYLCASRYDRTGTQYFGPGTRLTVL.

This clonotype was detected only a few times. The V and J genes are TRBV9 and TRBJ2-5; D might be TRBD2 (6 bases). The germline V gene has CDR1 SGDLS and CDR2 YYNGEE. Trimming took 1 base from V and 5 from J, leaving 12 bases between them. The length of the CDR3 is 14 residues. CDR3 loop: CASSVNGDFETQYF. Here the CDR3 DNA reads TGTGCCAGCAGCGTAAATGGGGACTTTGAGACCCAGTACTTC.

The sample holds one count of this clonotype. The rearrangement links TRBV4-3 to TRBJ2-5; 8 bases are shared with TRBD2. The assigned J gene may be wrong: the sequence end matches TRBJ2-1 better. Germline V gene lookup returns CDR1 LGHNA and CDR2 YSLEER. This CDR3 spans 16 amino acids. The chain's CDR3 is CASSQDQGGGFNEQFF. CDR3 in DNA: TGCGCCAGCAGCCAAGATCAGGGCGGGGGGTTCAATGAGCAGTTCTTC.

This clonotype was seen more than once but under ten times. This sequence joins TRBV20-1 and TRBJ2-5; 12 bases fit TRBD2. The CDR3 runs to 16 residues. Losses at the gene ends were 6 bases for V and 2 bases for J; bases not matched to a gene: 10. Germline assignment: CDR1 DFQATT and CDR2 SNEGSKA (reference sequence). The CDR3 DNA follows: TGCAGTGCCCGCCTAGCGGGGGGGACCCCACAAGAGACCCAGTACTTC. Translating gives CSARLAGGTPQETQYF.

This clonotype was seen a few times. The chain uses TRBV27 and TRBJ1-2; 7 bases line up with TRBD1. This CDR3 contains 14 residues. Germline V gene lookup returns CDR1 MNHEY and CDR2 SMNVEV (reference sequence). V shed 4 bases and J 7 bases; nucleotides not matched to a gene: 9. CDR3 protein: CASSSPDRPSGYTF. The CDR3 coding sequence is TGTGCCAGCAGTTCCCCGGACAGGCCTAGTGGCTACACCTTC.

The CDR3: CSVEGRHQETQYF. CDR3 DNA sequence: TGCAGCGTTGAGGGACGTCACCAAGAGACCCAGTACTTC. The chain is built from TRBV29-1 and TRBJ2-5, with D perhaps TRBD1 or TRBD2 (5 bases each). This CDR3 region has 13 residues. The V gene lost 3 bases and the J gene lost 0 bases, with 8 bases spanning the gap. Germline CDR1 reads SQVTM; CDR2 reads ANQGSEA.

The chain has TRBV19 and TRBJ2-5, with a tentative D call TRBD1 (5 bases). The germline CDR1 and CDR2 sequences are LNHDA and SQIVND (reference sequence). V lost 3 bases to trimming and J lost 5 bases, with 13 bases between them. The CDR3 is made up of 14 amino acids. CDR3 in DNA: TGTGCCAGTAGTATGCGGCGGACAAGGGAGACCCAGTACTTC. This sequence encodes CASSMRRTRETQYF. Supplemented by reference TRBV19 and TRBJ2-5, the full variable domain reads DGGITQSPKYLFRKEGQNVTLSCEQNLNHDAMYWYRQDPGQGLRLIYYSQIVNDFQKGDIAEGYSVSREKKESFPLTVTSAQKNPTAFYLCASSMRRTRETQYFGPGTRLLVL.

There are a few counts of this clonotype. The J gene is TRBJ1-4, the V gene TRBV6-5; D is undetermined. The germline V and J ends were trimmed by 6 bases and 8 bases, with 16 bases remaining between them. The CDR3 has 14 amino acids. Germline loops: CDR1 MNHEY, CDR2 SVGAGI. The CDR3 DNA is TGTGCCAGCAGCTTTACGGCATCGAGGGAAAAACTGTTTTTT. Its translation is CASSFTASREKLFF.

This clonotype was seen ten or more times. V is TRBV12-3 or TRBV12-4 and J is TRBJ2-7; D tentatively reads TRBD1 or TRBD2 (5 bases each). V lost 4 bases and J 2 bases, leaving 12 bases between the germline ends. CDR3 length equals 14 residues. The CDR3, as DNA: TGTGCCAGCAGTTCGGCCCCGGGACCCTACGAGCAGTACTTC. It codes for CASSSAPGPYEQYF.

The chain uses TRBV9 and TRBJ1-2; 8 nucleotides agree with TRBD1. CDR1 is SGDLS, CDR2 YYNGEE, per germline. Trimming cost V 0 bases and J 2 bases; bases outside gene matches: 9. The CDR3 sequence is 17 residues long. CDR3 region: CASSVDTGGHRNYGYTF. CDR3 nucleotide sequence: TGTGCCAGCAGCGTAGACACAGGGGGGCATAGAAACTATGGCTACACCTTC.

V and J are TRBV9 and TRBJ1-1; D unresolved. The CDR3 is 14 residues long. Trimming shortened V by 5 bases and J by 0 bases, and 11 bases separated the two germline ends. CDR1 SGDLS and CDR2 YYNGEE come from the germline V gene. CDR3 protein: CASSLGYMNTEAFF. The CDR3 bases are TGTGCCAGCAGTTTGGGATATATGAACACTGAAGCTTTCTTT.

This clonotype was counted ten times or more. The chain is built from TRBV11-2 and TRBJ2-1, with D tentatively TRBD1 or TRBD2 (6 bases each). V dropped 2 bases and J dropped 7 bases, with 9 bases sitting between them. CDR1 SGHAT and CDR2 FQNNGV come from the germline V gene. CDR3 length: 13 residues. The CDR3 region has the DNA TGTGCCAGCAGCTTAAGGAGGGGGAATGAGCAGTTCTTC. Encoded protein: CASSLRRGNEQFF.

This clonotype was seen only a few times. J is TRBJ2-3 and V is TRBV6-2 or TRBV6-3; the D gene is possibly TRBD2 (5 bases). V was clipped by 2 bases and J by 4 bases, with 10 bases between them. The CDR3 extends over 14 amino acids. Germline CDR1 reads MNHEY; CDR2 reads SVGEGT. CDR3 bases: TGTGCCAGCAGTTACGGCCTACTAGCAGATACGCAGTATTTT. Protein product: CASSYGLLADTQYF.

CDR3 loop: CSAEETGTYEQYF. CDR3 in DNA: TGCAGTGCTGAGGAGACAGGGACCTACGAGCAGTACTTC. The chain uses TRBV20-1 and TRBJ2-7; 7 bases fit TRBD1. The CDR3 runs 13 residues. Trimming at V came to 5 bases and at J to 2 bases, leaving 6 bases not matched to a gene. Germline V gene data show CDR1 as DFQATT and CDR2 as SNEGSKA (reference sequence).

A few counts support this clonotype. V usage is TRBV9 and J usage is TRBJ1-3; TRBD1 matches 7 bases. CDR3 length equals 15 residues. The J segment lost 5 bases and the V segment lost 0 bases, leaving 5 bases of the junction unmatched. CDR1 is SGDLS and CDR2 is YYNGEE in the germline V gene. The CDR3 bases are TGTGCCAGCAGCGTAGAGTGGGACAGCAGAAACACCATATATTTT. Translating it yields CASSVEWDSRNTIYF.

The V and J genes are TRBV25-1 and TRBJ2-1, with a weak D call TRBD1 (6 bases). Germline CDR1 MGHDK, CDR2 SYGVNS. The CDR3 covers 16 residues. Trimming removed 2 bases at V and 4 bases at J, with 15 bases between. DNA for the CDR3: TGTGCCAGCAGTGAACCTCCGGGACAAGTATACAATGAGCAGTTCTTC. Translation gives CASSEPPGQVYNEQFF.

The gene calls are TRBV7-9 and TRBJ1-1; a possible D gene is TRBD1 (5 bases). Germline V gene lookup returns CDR1 SEHNR and CDR2 FQNEAQ (reference sequence). The V end was cut by 5 bases, the J end by 10 bases, with 17 bases between. There are 13 residues in the CDR3. Here the CDR3 DNA reads TGTGCCAGCAGCCTCCCCCCGACCGGGGGAGCTTTCTTT. Translation: CASSLPPTGGAFF.

V is TRBV20-1 and J is TRBJ1-5, with a weak D call TRBD1 (6 bases). Between the trimmed V and J ends, which lost 3 bases and 0 bases, there was a span of 12 bases. The CDR3 totals 15 residues. CDR1 and CDR2 (germline): DFQATT, SNEGSKA (reference sequence). The CDR3 bases are TGCAGTGCTAGGGGGGACACCAATAGCAATCAGCCCCAGCATTTT. This encodes CSARGDTNSNQPQHF.

This clonotype was detected only a few times. V and J are TRBV5-1 and TRBJ2-5; D not resolved. Trimming took 1 base from V and 3 from J, leaving 7 bases between them. The CDR3 extends over 13 amino acids. From germline, CDR1 is SGHRS and CDR2 YFSETQ. This CDR3 reads CASSLITEETQYF. CDR3 DNA: TGCGCCAGCAGCTTGATCACAGAAGAGACCCAGTACTTC.

The chain combines TRBV18 with TRBJ1-4, with D perhaps matching TRBD1 (5 bases). Germline V gene data show CDR1 as KGHSH and CDR2 as LQKENI. The CDR3 spans 15 residues. Trimming left V 2 bases short and J 8 bases short, with 15 bases between. DNA for the CDR3: TGTGCCAGCTCACCAGAGCGGGTTACAGGCGAAAAACTGTTTTTT. Translation: CASSPERVTGEKLFF.

A few counts support this clonotype. The rearrangement uses TRBV30 and TRBJ2-7, with D perhaps assigned TRBD1 or TRBD2 (5 bases each). Per germline, CDR1 GTSNPN and CDR2 SVGIG (reference sequence). This CDR3 is built from 10 residues. The germline V and J ends were trimmed by 1 base and 7 bases, with 5 bases remaining between them. The DNA for the CDR3 is TGTGCCTGGAGTGGGGGGGAGCAGTACTTC. Protein sequence: CAWSGGEQYF.

The chain couples TRBV7-9 to TRBJ2-2, with 11 bases lining up with TRBD1. J was trimmed by 3 bases and V by 5 bases; bases with no gene match: 8. There are 17 residues in the CDR3. The germline V gene encodes CDR1 SEHNR and CDR2 FQNEAQ (reference sequence). The CDR3 reads CASSAPGQGGYTGELFF. The CDR3 DNA sequence: TGTGCCAGCAGCGCACCGGGACAGGGGGGCTACACCGGGGAGCTGTTTTTT.

This chain's CDR3 is CASSFGGALSNQPQHF. CDR3 coding DNA: TGTGCCAGCAGCTTCGGGGGAGCCCTTAGCAATCAGCCCCAGCATTTT. This chain links TRBV7-3 with TRBJ1-5; D may be TRBD1 (5 bases). From germline, CDR1 is SGHTA and CDR2 FQGTGA. CDR3 length: 16 amino acids. Trimming removed 3 bases at V and 0 bases at J, with 12 bases between. Full variable domain (rest looked up from reference TRBV7-3 and TRBJ1-5): GAGVSQTPSNKVTEKGKYVELRCDPISGHTALYWYRQSLGQGPEFLIYFQGTGAADDSGLPNDRFFAVRPEGSVSTLKIQRTERGDSAVYLCASSFGGALSNQPQHFGDGTRLSIL.

The V and J genes are TRBV10-3 and TRBJ2-3; 7 bases are a match to TRBD1. The germline CDR1 and CDR2 sequences are ENHRY and SYGVKD. Trimming at V came to 7 bases and at J to 3 bases, leaving 4 bases not matched to a gene. The CDR3 totals 13 residues. CDR3 bases: TGTGCCATCAAGGGACAGCCTACAGATACGCAGTATTTT. Translation gives CAIKGQPTDTQYF.

This clonotype was observed a few times. The J gene is TRBJ2-5, the V gene TRBV18, with D uncertain. V lost 5 bases and J 2 bases, leaving 9 bases between the germline ends. Per germline, CDR1 KGHSH and CDR2 LQKENI. The CDR3 runs to 13 residues. The CDR3 loop is CASSSTTQETQYF. In DNA form, the CDR3 reads TGTGCCAGCTCATCGACAACACAAGAGACCCAGTACTTC.

The CDR3: CSVEGGGSTEAFF. As DNA, the CDR3 is TGCAGCGTTGAAGGCGGCGGGAGCACTGAAGCTTTCTTT. This chain joins TRBV29-1 and TRBJ1-1; D call uncertain. The CDR3 runs 13 residues. The germline V gene encodes CDR1 SQVTM and CDR2 ANQGSEA. The V end was cut by 1 base, the J end by 4 bases, with 10 bases between. Looking up the rest from reference TRBV29-1 and TRBJ1-1 gives the full variable domain: SAVISQKPSRDICQRGTSLTIQCQVDSQVTMMFWYRQQPGQSLTLIATANQGSEATYESGFVIDKFPISRPNLTFSTLTVSNMSPEDSSIYLCSVEGGGSTEAFFGQGTRLTVV.